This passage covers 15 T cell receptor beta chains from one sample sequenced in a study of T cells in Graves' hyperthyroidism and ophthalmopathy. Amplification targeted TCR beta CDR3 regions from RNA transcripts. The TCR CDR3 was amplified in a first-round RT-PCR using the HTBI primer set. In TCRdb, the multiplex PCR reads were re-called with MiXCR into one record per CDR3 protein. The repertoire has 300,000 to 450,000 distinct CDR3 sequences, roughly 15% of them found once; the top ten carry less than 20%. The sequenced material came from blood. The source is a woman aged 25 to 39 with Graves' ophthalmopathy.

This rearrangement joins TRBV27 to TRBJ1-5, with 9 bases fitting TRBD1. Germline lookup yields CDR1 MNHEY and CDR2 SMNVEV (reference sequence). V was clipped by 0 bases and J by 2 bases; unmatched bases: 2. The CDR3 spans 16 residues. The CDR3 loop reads CASSLSGQGGNQPQHF. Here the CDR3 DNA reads TGTGCCAGCAGTTTATCGGGACAGGGTGGCAATCAGCCCCAGCATTTT.

The CDR3: CASRRTFGQGAGNTEAFF. CDR3 coding DNA: TGTGCCAGCAGACGGACCTTCGGACAGGGGGCTGGGAACACTGAAGCTTTCTTT. This chain joins TRBV6-1 and TRBJ1-1, with TRBD1 identical over 11 bases. CDR1 and CDR2 (germline): MNHNS, SASEGT. The CDR3 contains 18 residues. The V gene end was trimmed by 6 bases and the J gene end by 1 base; junction bases not matched to a gene: 13.

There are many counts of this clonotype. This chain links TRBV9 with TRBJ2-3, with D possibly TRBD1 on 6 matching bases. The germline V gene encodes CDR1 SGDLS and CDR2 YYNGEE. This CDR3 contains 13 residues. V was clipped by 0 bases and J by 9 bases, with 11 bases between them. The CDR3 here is CASSVAGTRTQYF. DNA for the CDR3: TGTGCCAGCAGCGTAGCCGGGACACGCACGCAGTATTTT.

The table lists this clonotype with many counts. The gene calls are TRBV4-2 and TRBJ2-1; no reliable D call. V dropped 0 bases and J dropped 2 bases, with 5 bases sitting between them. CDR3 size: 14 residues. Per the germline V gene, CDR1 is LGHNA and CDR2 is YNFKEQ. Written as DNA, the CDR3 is TGTGCCAGCAGCCAAGAGGCCGCCTACAATGAGCAGTTCTTC. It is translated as CASSQEAAYNEQFF.

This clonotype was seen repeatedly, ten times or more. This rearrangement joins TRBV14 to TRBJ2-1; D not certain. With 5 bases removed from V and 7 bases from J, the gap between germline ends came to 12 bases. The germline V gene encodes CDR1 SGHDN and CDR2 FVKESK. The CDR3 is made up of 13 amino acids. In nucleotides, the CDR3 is TGTGCCAGCAGCGAAAGGATCAGAAATGAGCAGTTCTTC. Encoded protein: CASSERIRNEQFF.

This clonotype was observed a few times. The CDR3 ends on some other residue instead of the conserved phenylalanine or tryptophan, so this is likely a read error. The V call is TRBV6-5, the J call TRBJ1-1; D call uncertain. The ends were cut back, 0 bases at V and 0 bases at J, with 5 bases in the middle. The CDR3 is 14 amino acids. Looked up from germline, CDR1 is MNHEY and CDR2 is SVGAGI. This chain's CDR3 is CASSYSPVNTEAFC. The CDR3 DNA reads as TGTGCCAGCAGTTACTCGCCAGTGAACACTGAAGCTTTCTGT.

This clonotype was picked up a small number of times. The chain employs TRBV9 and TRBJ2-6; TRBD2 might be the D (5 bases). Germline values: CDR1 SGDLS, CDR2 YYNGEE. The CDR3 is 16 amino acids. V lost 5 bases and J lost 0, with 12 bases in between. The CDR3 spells CASRGSDLSGANVLTF. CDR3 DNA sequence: TGTGCCAGCAGGGGGAGCGACCTCTCTGGGGCCAACGTCCTGACTTTC.

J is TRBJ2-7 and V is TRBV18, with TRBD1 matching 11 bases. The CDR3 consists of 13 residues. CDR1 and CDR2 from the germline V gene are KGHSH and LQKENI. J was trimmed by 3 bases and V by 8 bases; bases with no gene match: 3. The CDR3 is CASGTGGDYEQYF. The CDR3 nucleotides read TGTGCCAGCGGGACAGGGGGGGACTACGAGCAGTACTTC.

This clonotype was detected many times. CDR3 loop: CASSDPGTGGSGDYEQYF. The CDR3 DNA follows: TGTGCCAGCAGTGATCCCGGGACAGGGGGCTCTGGCGACTACGAGCAGTACTTC. The chain is built from TRBV25-1 and TRBJ2-7, with 12 bases identical to TRBD1. Germline lookup yields CDR1 MGHDK and CDR2 SYGVNS. V lost 3 bases to trimming and J lost 3 bases; unmatched junction nucleotides: 12. The CDR3 spans 18 residues.

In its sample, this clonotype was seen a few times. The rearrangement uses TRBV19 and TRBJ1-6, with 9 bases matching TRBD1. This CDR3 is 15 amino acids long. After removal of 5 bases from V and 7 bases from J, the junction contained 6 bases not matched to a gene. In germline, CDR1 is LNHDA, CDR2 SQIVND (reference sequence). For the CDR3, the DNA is TGTGCCAGTAGTCAACAGGGGGCCCTCAATTCACCCCTCCACTTT. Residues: CASSQQGALNSPLHF.

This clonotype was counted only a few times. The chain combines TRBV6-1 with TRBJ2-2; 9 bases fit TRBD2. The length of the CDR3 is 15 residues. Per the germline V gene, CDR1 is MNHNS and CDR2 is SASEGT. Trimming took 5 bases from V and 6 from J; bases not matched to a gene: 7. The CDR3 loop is CASSLAGAYAGELFF. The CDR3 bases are TGTGCCAGCAGTTTAGCGGGGGCTTACGCCGGGGAGCTGTTTTTT.

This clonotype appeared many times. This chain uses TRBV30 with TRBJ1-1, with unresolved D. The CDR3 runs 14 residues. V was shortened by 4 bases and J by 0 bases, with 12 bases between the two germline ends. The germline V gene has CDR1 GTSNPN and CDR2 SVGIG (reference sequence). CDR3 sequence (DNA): TGTGCCTGGACCCCCCGACCTATGAACACTGAAGCTTTCTTT. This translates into CAWTPRPMNTEAFF. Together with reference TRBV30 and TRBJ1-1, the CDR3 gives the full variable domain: SQTIHQWPATLVQPVGSPLSLECTVEGTSNPNLYWYRQAAGRGLQLLFYSVGIGQISSEVPQNLSASRPQDRQFILSSKKLLLSDSGFYLCAWTPRPMNTEAFFGQGTRLTVV.

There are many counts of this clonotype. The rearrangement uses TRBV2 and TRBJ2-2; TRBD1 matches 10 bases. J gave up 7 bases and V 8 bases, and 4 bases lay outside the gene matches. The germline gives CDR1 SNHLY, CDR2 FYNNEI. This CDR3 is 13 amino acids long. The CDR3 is CASGQGEGGELFF. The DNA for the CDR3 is TGTGCCAGCGGACAGGGGGAAGGCGGGGAGCTGTTTTTT. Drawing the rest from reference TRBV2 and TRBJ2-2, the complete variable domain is EPEVTQTPSHQVTQMGQEVILRCVPISNHLYFYWYRQILGQKVEFLVSFYNNEISEKSEIFDDQFSVERPDGSNFTLKIRSTKLEDSAMYFCASGQGEGGELFFGEGSRLTVL.

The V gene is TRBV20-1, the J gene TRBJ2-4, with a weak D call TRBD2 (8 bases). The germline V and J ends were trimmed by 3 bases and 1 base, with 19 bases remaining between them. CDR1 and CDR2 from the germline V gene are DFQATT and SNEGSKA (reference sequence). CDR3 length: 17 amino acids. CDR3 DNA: TGCAGTGCTAGCCCCACGGGGGGGACAGTGGCCAAAAACATTCAGTACTTC. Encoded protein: CSASPTGGTVAKNIQYF.

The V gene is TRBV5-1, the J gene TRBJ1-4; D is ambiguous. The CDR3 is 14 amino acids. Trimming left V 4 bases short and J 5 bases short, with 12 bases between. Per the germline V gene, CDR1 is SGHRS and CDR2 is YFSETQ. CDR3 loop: CASSDLPGNEKLFF. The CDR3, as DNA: TGCGCCAGCAGCGACCTTCCGGGGAATGAAAAACTGTTTTTT.